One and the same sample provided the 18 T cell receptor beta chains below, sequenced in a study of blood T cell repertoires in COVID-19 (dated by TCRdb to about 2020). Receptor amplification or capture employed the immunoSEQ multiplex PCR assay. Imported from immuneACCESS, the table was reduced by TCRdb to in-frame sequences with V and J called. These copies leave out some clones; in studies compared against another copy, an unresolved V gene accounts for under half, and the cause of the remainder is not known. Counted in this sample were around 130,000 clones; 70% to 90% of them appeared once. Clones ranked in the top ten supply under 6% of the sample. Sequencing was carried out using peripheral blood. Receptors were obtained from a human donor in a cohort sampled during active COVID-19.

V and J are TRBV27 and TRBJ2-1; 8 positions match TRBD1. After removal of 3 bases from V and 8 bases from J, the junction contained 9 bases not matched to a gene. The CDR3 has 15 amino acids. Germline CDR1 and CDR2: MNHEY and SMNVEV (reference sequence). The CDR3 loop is CASSLHHRGSDEQFF. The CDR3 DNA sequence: TGTGCCAGCAGTTTGCACCACAGGGGGAGCGATGAGCAGTTCTTC.

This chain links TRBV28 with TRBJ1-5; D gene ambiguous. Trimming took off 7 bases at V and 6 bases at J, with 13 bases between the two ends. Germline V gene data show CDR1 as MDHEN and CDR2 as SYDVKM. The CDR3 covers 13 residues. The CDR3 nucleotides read TGTGCCAGCACGCATGAGGTGGTTCAGCCCCAGCATTTT. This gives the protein CASTHEVVQPQHF.

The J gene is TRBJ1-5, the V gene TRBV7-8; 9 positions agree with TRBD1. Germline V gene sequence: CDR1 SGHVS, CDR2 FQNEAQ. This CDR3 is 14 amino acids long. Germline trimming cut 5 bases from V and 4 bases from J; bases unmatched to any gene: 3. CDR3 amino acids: CASSRGTGNQPQHF. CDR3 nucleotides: TGTGCCAGCAGCCGAGGGACAGGGAATCAGCCCCAGCATTTT.

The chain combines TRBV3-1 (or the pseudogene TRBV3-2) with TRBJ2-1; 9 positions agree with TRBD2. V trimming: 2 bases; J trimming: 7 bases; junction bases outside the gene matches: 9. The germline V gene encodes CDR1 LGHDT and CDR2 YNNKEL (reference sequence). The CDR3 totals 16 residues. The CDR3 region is CASSQSPSSGVNEQFF. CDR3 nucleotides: TGTGCCAGCAGCCAATCCCCTTCTAGCGGGGTGAATGAGCAGTTCTTC.

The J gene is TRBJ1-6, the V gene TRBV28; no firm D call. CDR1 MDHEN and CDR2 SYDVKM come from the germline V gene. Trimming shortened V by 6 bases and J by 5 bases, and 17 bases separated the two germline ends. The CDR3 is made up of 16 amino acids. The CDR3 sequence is CASRRHTARNNSPLHF. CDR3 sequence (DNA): TGTGCCAGCAGAAGACACACCGCCCGTAATAATTCACCCCTCCACTTT.

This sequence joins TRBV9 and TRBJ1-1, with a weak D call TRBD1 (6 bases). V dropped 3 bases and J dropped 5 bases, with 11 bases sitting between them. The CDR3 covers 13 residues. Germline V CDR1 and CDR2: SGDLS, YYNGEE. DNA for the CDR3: TGTGCCAGCAGCGCGGGGAGGGGGACTGAAGCTTTCTTT. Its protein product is CASSAGRGTEAFF.

The CDR3 DNA is TGCGCCAGCAGCTTGGAGACAGGGGGTAGCACTGAAGCTTTCTTT. It translates to CASSLETGGSTEAFF. V usage is TRBV5-1 and J usage is TRBJ1-1; TRBD1 aligns across 9 bases. Per the germline V gene, CDR1 is SGHRS and CDR2 is YFSETQ. Unmatched junction bases numbered 4, after V lost 0 bases and J lost 4 bases. This CDR3 spans 15 amino acids.

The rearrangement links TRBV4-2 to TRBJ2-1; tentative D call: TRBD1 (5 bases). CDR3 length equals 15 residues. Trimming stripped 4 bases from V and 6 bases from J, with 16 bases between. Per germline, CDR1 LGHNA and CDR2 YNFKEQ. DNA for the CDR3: TGTGCCAGCAGCCCGAATAAGCAGGGTGGCAATGAGCAGTTCTTC. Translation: CASSPNKQGGNEQFF.

CDR3 sequence reads: CASLPLAGMGEQFF. The CDR3 nucleotides read TGTGCCAGCCTCCCCCTAGCGGGGATGGGAGAGCAGTTCTTC. V usage is TRBV6-5 and J usage is TRBJ2-1, with 9 bases aligning to TRBD2. Germline V gene lookup returns CDR1 MNHEY and CDR2 SVGAGI. Trimming at V came to 8 bases and at J to 10 bases, leaving 12 bases not matched to a gene. This CDR3 is 14 amino acids long.

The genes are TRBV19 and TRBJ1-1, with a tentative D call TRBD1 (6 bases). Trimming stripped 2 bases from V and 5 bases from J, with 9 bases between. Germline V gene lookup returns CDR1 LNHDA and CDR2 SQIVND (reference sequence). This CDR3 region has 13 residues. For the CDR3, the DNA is TGTGCCAGTAGTATAAGGGGGGGAACTGAAGCTTTCTTT. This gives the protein CASSIRGGTEAFF.

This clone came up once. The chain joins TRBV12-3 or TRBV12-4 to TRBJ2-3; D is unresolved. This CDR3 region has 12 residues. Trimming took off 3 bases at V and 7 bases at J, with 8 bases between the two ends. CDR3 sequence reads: CASSFISYTQYF. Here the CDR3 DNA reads TGTGCCAGCAGTTTTATCTCTTATACGCAGTATTTT.

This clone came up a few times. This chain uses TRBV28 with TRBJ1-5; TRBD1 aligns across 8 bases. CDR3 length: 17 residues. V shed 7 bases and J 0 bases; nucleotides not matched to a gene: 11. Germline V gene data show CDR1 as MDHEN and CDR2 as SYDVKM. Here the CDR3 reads CASTWDRWGYSNQPQHF. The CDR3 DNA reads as TGTGCCAGCACCTGGGACAGGTGGGGTTATAGCAATCAGCCCCAGCATTTT.

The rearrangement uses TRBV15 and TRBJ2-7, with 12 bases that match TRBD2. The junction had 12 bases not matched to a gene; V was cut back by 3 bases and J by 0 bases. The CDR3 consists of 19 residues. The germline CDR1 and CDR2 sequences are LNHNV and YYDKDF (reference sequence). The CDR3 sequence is CATSSTGTSGYPSSYEQYF. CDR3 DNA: TGTGCCACCAGCAGTACCGGGACTAGCGGGTACCCGAGCTCCTACGAGCAGTACTTC.

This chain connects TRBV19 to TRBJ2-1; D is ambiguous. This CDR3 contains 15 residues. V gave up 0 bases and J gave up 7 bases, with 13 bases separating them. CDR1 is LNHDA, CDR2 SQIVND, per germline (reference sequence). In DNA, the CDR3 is TGTGCCAGTAGTATAGAAACGGAACTCGGGAATGAGCAGTTCTTC. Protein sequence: CASSIETELGNEQFF.

CDR3 residues: CASSLTGLATDTQYF. The CDR3 coding sequence is TGTGCCAGCAGCTTGACCGGACTAGCTACAGATACGCAGTATTTT. The gene calls are TRBV7-3 and TRBJ2-3; 8 positions agree with TRBD2. The ends lost 3 bases at V and 3 bases at J; junction bases unmatched: 5. In germline, CDR1 is SGHTA, CDR2 FQGTGA. The CDR3 covers 15 residues.

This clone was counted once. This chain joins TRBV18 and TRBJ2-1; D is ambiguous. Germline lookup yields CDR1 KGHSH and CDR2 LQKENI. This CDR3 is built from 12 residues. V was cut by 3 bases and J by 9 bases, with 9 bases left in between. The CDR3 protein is CASSPHSTEQFF. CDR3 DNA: TGTGCCAGCTCACCTCATAGCACTGAGCAGTTCTTC.

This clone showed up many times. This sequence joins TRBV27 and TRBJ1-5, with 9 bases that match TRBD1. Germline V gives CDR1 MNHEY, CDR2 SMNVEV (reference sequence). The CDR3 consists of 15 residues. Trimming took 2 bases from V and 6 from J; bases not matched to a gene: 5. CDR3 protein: CASSLAQGASQPQHF. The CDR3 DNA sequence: TGTGCCAGCAGTTTAGCACAGGGGGCGAGTCAGCCCCAGCATTTT.

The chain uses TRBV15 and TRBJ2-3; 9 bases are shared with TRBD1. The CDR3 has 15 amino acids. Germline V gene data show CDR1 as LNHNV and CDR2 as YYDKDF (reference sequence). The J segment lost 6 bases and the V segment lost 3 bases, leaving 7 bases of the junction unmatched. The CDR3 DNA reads TGTGCCACCAGCAGTCCCGACAGGGGGAGGGATACGCAGTATTTT. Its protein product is CATSSPDRGRDTQYF.